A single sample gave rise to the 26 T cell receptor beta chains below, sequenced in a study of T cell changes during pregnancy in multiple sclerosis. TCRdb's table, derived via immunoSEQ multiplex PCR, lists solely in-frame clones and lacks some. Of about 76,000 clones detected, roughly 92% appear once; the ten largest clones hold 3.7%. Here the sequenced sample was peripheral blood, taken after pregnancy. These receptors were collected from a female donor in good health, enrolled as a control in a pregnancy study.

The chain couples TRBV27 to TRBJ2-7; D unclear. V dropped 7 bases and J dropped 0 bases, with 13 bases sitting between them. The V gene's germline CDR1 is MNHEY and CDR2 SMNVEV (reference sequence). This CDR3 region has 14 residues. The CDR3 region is CASKSYHYSYEQYF. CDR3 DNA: TGTGCCAGCAAGAGTTACCATTACTCCTACGAGCAGTACTTC.

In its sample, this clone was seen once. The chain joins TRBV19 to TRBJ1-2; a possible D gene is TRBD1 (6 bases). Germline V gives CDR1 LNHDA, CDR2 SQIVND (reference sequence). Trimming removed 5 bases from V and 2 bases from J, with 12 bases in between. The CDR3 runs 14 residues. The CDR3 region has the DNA TGTGCCAGTAGTGTCACTACAGGGAACTATGGCTACACCTTC. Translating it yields CASSVTTGNYGYTF.

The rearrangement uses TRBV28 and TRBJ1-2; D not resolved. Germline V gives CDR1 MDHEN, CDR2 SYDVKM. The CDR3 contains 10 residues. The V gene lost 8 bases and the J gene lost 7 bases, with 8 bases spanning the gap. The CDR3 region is CASGRGGYTF. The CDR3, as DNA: TGTGCCAGCGGGCGGGGTGGCTACACCTTC.

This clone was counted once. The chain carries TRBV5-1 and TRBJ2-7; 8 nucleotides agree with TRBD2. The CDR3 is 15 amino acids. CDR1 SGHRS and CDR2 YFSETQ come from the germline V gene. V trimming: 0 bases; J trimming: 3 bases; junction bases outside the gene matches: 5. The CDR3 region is CASSLAPGLGYEQYF. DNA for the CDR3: TGCGCCAGCAGCTTGGCCCCGGGACTAGGCTACGAGCAGTACTTC.

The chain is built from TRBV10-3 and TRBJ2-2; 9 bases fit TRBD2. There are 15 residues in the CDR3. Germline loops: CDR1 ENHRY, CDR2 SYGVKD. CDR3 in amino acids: CAVLAGMWNTGELFF. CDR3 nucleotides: TGTGCTGTCCTAGCGGGAATGTGGAACACCGGGGAGCTGTTTTTT.

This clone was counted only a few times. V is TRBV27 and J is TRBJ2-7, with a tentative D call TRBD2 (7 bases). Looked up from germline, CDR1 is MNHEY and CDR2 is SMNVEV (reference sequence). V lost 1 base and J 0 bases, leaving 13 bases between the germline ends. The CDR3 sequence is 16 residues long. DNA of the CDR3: TGTGCCAGCAGTTTATTAGGGGGAGGGGTCTCCTACGAGCAGTACTTC. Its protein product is CASSLLGGGVSYEQYF.

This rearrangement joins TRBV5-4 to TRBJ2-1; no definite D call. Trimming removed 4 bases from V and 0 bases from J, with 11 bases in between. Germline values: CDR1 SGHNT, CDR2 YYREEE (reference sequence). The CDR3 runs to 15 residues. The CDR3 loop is CASSTQVSSYNEQFF. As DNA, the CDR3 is TGTGCCAGCAGCACTCAGGTTAGCTCCTACAATGAGCAGTTCTTC.

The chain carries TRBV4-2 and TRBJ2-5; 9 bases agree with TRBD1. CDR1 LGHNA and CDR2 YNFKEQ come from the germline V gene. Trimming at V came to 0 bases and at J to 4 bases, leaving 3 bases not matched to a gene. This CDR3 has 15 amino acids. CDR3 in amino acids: CASSQEMTGGETQYF. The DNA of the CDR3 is TGTGCCAGCAGCCAAGAAATGACAGGGGGAGAGACCCAGTACTTC.

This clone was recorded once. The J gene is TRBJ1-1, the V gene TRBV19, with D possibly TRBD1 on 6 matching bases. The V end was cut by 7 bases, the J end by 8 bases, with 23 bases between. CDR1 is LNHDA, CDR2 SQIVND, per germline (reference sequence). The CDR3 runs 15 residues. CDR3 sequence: CASIPRPGTPREAFF. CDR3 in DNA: TGTGCCAGTATCCCGCGCCCCGGGACACCGAGGGAAGCTTTCTTT.

The DNA of the CDR3 is TGTGCCAGCAGCTTAGATGCGGGGGCGGACACTGAAGCTTTCTTT. It translates to CASSLDAGADTEAFF. The rearrangement uses TRBV7-9 and TRBJ1-1; a weak D match, TRBD1 (6 bases). Germline V lookup: CDR1 SEHNR, CDR2 FQNEAQ (reference sequence). Between the trimmed V and J ends, which lost 1 base and 3 bases, there was a span of 12 bases. This CDR3 comprises 15 residues.

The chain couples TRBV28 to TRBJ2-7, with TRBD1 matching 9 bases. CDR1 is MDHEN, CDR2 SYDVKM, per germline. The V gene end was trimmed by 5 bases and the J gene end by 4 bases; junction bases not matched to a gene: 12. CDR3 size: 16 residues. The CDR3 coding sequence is TGTGCCAGCAGTCAAAGACAGGGGGGATACGGTTACGAGCAGTACTTC. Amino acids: CASSQRQGGYGYEQYF. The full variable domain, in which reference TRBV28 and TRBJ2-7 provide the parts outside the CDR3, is DVKVTQSSRYLVKRTGEKVFLECVQDMDHENMFWYRQDPGLGLRLIYFSYDVKMKEKGDIPEGYSVSREKKERFSLILESASTNQTSMYLCASSQRQGGYGYEQYFGPGTRLTVT.

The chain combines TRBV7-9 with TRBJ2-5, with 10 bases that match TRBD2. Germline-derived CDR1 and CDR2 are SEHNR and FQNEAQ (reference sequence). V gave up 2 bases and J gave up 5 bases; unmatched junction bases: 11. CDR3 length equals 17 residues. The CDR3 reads CASSLLLLAGVVETQYF. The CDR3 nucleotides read TGTGCCAGCAGCTTACTTCTCCTAGCGGGAGTGGTGGAGACCCAGTACTTC.

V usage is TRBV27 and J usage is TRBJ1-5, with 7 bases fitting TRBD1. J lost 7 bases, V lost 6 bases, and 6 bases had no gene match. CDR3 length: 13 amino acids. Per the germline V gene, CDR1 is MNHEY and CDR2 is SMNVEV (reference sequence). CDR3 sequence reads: CASSPDRLQPQHF. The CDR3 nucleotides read TGTGCCAGCAGCCCGGACAGGTTACAGCCCCAGCATTTT.

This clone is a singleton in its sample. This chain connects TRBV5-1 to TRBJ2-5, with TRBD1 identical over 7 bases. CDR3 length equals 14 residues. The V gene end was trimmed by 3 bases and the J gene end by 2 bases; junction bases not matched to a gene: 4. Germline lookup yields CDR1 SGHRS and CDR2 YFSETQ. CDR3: CASSYRDRQETQYF. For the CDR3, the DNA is TGCGCCAGCAGCTATCGGGACAGACAAGAGACCCAGTACTTC.

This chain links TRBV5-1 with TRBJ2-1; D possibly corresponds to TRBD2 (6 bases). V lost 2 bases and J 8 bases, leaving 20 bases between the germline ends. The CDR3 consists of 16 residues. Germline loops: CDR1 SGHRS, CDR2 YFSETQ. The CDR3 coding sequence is TGCGCCAGCAGCTTCGGACTAACTCGCCCTCCGGATGAGCAGTTCTTC. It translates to CASSFGLTRPPDEQFF.

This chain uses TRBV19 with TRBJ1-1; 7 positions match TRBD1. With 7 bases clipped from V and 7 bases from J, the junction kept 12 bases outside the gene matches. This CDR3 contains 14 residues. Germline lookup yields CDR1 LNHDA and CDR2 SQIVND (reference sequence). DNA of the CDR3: TGTGCCAGTATCGACGCAGGGGGATCCGATGAAGCTTTCTTT. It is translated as CASIDAGGSDEAFF.

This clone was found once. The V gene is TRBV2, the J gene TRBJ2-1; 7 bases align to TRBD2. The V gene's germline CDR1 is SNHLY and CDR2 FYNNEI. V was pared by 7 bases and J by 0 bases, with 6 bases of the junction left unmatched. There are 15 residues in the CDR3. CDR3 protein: CASKASGVSYNEQFF. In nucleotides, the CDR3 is TGTGCCAGCAAAGCTAGCGGAGTCTCCTACAATGAGCAGTTCTTC. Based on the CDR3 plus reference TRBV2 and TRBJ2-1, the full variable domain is EPEVTQTPSHQVTQMGQEVILRCVPISNHLYFYWYRQILGQKVEFLVSFYNNEISEKSEIFDDQFSVERPDGSNFTLKIRSTKLEDSAMYFCASKASGVSYNEQFFGPGTRLTVL.

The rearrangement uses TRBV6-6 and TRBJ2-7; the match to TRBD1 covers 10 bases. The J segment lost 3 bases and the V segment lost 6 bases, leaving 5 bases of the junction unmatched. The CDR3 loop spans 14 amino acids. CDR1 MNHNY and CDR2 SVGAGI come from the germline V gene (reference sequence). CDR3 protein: CASSPGTGVYEQYF. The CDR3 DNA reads TGTGCCAGCAGCCCCGGGACAGGGGTCTACGAGCAGTACTTC.

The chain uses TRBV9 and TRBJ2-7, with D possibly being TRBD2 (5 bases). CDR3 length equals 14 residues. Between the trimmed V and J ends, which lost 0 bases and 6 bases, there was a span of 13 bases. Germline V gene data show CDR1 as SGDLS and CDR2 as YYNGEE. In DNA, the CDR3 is TGTGCCAGCAGCGTAGGAGGGTCTGGGTTCGAGCAGTACTTC. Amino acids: CASSVGGSGFEQYF.

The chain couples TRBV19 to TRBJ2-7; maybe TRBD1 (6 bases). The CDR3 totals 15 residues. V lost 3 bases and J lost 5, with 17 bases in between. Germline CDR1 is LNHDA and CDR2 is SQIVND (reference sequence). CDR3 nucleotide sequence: TGTGCCAGTAGTATCCAACAGGGTCCCGGGAACGAGCAGTACTTC. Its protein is CASSIQQGPGNEQYF.

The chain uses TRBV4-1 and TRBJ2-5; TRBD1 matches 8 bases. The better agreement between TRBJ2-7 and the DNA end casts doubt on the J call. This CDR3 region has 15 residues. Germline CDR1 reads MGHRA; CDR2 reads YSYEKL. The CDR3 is CASSQEDRVTYEQYF. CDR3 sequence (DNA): TGCGCCAGCAGCCAAGAGGACAGGGTGACCTACGAGCAGTACTTC.

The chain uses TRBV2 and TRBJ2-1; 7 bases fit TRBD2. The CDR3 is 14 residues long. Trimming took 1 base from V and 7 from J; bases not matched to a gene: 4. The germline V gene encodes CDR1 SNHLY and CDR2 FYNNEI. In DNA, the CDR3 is TGTGCCAGCAGTGAAGGGACTAGGAGGAATGAGCAGTTCTTC. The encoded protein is CASSEGTRRNEQFF.

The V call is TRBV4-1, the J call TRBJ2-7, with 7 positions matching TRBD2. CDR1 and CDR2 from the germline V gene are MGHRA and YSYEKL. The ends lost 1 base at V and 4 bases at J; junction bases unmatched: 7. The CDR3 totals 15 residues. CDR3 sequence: CASSQVVSGPYEQYF. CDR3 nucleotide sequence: TGCGCCAGCAGCCAAGTAGTTAGCGGGCCATACGAGCAGTACTTC.

The CDR3 DNA follows: TGTGCCTGGAATTCGGGGACCTACGAGCAGTACTTC. This gives the protein CAWNSGTYEQYF. The chain links TRBV30 to TRBJ2-7; TRBD2 might be the D (5 bases). The CDR3 loop spans 12 amino acids. The V end was cut by 4 bases, the J end by 2 bases, with 9 bases between. Germline V CDR1 and CDR2: GTSNPN, SVGIG (reference sequence).

The CDR3 region is CASTRDSSTDTQYF. CDR3 nucleotides: TGTGCTAGTACCCGGGACTCCTCCACAGATACGCAGTATTTT. The rearrangement uses TRBV12-5 and TRBJ2-3, with D possibly TRBD2 on 6 matching bases. CDR1 and CDR2 (germline): LGHNT, FRNRAP. CDR3 size: 14 residues. Trimming took 8 bases from V and 2 from J, leaving 14 bases between them. The full variable domain, rest sourced from reference TRBV12-5 and TRBJ2-3, is DARVTQTPRHKVTEMGQEVTMRCQPILGHNTVFWYRQTMMQGLELLAYFRNRAPLDDSGMPKDRFSAEMPDATLATLKIQPSEPRDSAVYFCASTRDSSTDTQYFGPGTRLTVL.

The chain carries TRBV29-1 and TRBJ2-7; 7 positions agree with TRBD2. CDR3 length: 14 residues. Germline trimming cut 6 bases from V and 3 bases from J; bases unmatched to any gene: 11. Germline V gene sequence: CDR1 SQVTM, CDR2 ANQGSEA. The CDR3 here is CSVGGGTGIYEQYF. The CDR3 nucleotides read TGCAGCGTGGGGGGGGGAACGGGGATCTACGAGCAGTACTTC.